There are a few counts of the clone carrying this TCR beta chain. Its antigen is not known. Amplification used 60 Vbeta primers and 13 Jbeta primers. TCRdb keeps only in-frame clones here, not all; method: immunoSEQ multiplex PCR. The sample consists of 150,000 to 180,000 clones, about 83% of them appearing once. This record belongs to a study of cytomegalovirus exposure and HLA in healthy donors. Study results and limitations: The study recorded more than 150 TCR beta chains that were cytomegalovirus-associated. The classifier reportedly diagnosed cytomegalovirus status with high sensitivity and specificity.

The V gene lost 5 bases and the J gene lost 6 bases, with 9 bases spanning the gap. The CDR3 has 12 residues. Germline V gene lookup returns CDR1 SGHNT and CDR2 YENEEA. V usage is TRBV11-3 and J usage is TRBJ2-3; the D is unclear. The source material was PBMCs. This receptor was identified in a woman in her thirties or forties in good health and CMV-seronegative. The CDR3 loop is CASSRLSDTQYF. The CDR3 DNA follows: TGTGCCAGCAGCCGACTCAGCGATACGCAGTATTTT.